This TCR beta chain is from a study of blood T cell repertoires in COVID-19. Trimming took off 4 bases at V and 5 bases at J, with 16 bases between the two ends. Germline V gene data show CDR1 as KGHDR and CDR2 as SFDVKD. This CDR3 is 15 amino acids long. Method: immunoSEQ multiplex PCR; TCRdb's copy keeps in-frame clones and lacks some. The sample consists of roughly 250,000 clones, 90% to 95% of them appearing once. The gene calls are TRBV24-1 and TRBJ2-5, with a weak D call TRBD2 (6 bases). This clonotype was obtained from a woman aged 18-29 years who had recovered from COVID-19. The sequencing input was PBMCs or T cells enriched from blood (not recorded which). The CDR3 is CATSDSQAGGETQYF. The DNA for the CDR3 is TGTGCCACCAGTGACTCCCAAGCGGGCGGGGAGACCCAGTACTTC.